The rows below give T cell receptor beta chains drawn from one sample of a study of T cell changes during pregnancy in multiple sclerosis. Clones were sequenced by immunoSEQ multiplex PCR, and TCRdb holds only the in-frame ones, with some missing. This table holds tens of thousands of clones, around 92% found once. The sequences come from peripheral blood, collected in the third trimester of pregnancy. The source of these receptors is a female donor in good health, enrolled as a control in a pregnancy study. The CDR3 runs from the conserved cysteine through the conserved F or W. The order of the fields is CDR3 protein, CDR3 DNA, D gene, V gene, J gene, clone size. The D gene is left open where the match is weak. Not all rows give a size; the values are once, few, many and, for expanded clones, a class.

CATSRGTGGTDTQYF	TGTGCCACCAGCAGAGGGACTGGCGGCACAGATACGCAGTATTTT	.	TRBV15	TRBJ2-3	.
CASSFSGLGTSGANVLTF	TGTGCCAGCAGTTTTAGCGGGCTGGGAACCTCTGGGGCCAACGTCCTGACTTTC	TRBD2	TRBV27	TRBJ2-6	.
CASSFDWGRDTQYF	TGTGCCAGTAGTTTCGACTGGGGGCGAGATACGCAGTATTTT	.	TRBV19	TRBJ2-3	.
CASSRGGVENYGYTF	TGTGCCAGCAGCCGAGGGGGGGTAGAGAACTATGGCTACACCTTC	.	TRBV6-6	TRBJ1-2	.
CASSLAVGAEGHYEQYF	TGCGCCAGCAGCTTGGCGGTAGGGGCGGAGGGGCACTACGAGCAGTACTTC	.	TRBV5-1	TRBJ2-7	.
CASSREMNTEAFF	TGTGCCAGCAGTCGAGAGATGAACACTGAAGCTTTCTTT	.	TRBV28	TRBJ1-1	.
CASRPDRVIGTNTEAFF	TGTGCCAGCAGACCGGACAGGGTCATTGGGACGAACACTGAAGCTTTCTTT	TRBD1	TRBV5-4	TRBJ1-1	.
CASSYSSGGVNEQFF	TGTGCCAGCAGTTACTCGAGCGGGGGGGTCAATGAGCAGTTCTTC	TRBD2	TRBV6-5	TRBJ2-1	once
CASSFGGGGSLNEQFF	TGTGCCAGCAGCTTCGGGGGCGGGGGGTCTCTCAATGAGCAGTTCTTC	TRBD2	TRBV5-4	TRBJ2-1	.
CASSFSAGELFF	TGTGCCAGCAGCTTTTCGGCCGGGGAGCTGTTTTTT	.	TRBV7-6	TRBJ2-2	.
CASRVPGINYGYTF	TGTGCCAGTAGAGTCCCGGGGATCAACTATGGCTACACCTTC	.	TRBV19	TRBJ1-2	.
CASSLSPLLGYTF	TGCGCCAGCAGCCTTTCCCCTCTACTGGGCTACACCTTC	.	TRBV5-1	TRBJ1-2	.
CASSPLGQGNTEAFF	TGTGCCAGCAGTCCCCTGGGACAGGGAAACACTGAAGCTTTCTTT	TRBD1	TRBV27	TRBJ1-1	.
CASSLITTSGAQYF	TGTGCCAGCAGCTTAATAACCACCTCGGGGGCCCAGTACTTC	.	TRBV7-9	TRBJ2-5	.
CATSRETGSGNTIYF	TGTGCCACCAGCAGAGAGACAGGGTCTGGAAACACCATATATTTT	TRBD1	TRBV15	TRBJ1-3	.
CASSFSTGVEGYTF	TGCGCCAGCAGCTTTTCGACAGGGGTAGAAGGCTACACCTTC	TRBD1	TRBV5-1	TRBJ1-2	.
CASGGGLQPNSPLHF	TGTGCCAGCGGCGGGGGACTCCAACCCAATTCACCCCTCCACTTT	.	TRBV7-9	TRBJ1-6	once
CASSGQGVSNEKLFF	TGTGCCAGCAGTGGACAGGGGGTGTCTAATGAAAAACTGTTTTTT	TRBD1	TRBV2	TRBJ1-4	.
CASSRGPNQPQHF	TGTGCCAGCTCCCGGGGTCCTAATCAGCCCCAGCATTTT	.	TRBV6-5	TRBJ1-5	.
CASSWPGHQGNTEAFF	TGCGCCAGCAGCTGGCCGGGACACCAGGGGAACACTGAAGCTTTCTTT	.	TRBV5-1	TRBJ1-1	.
CASSSDRAGNQPQHF	TGTGCCAGCAGCTCAGACAGGGCGGGCAATCAGCCCCAGCATTTT	TRBD1	TRBV7-8	TRBJ1-5	.
CASSQASTHYGYTF	TGCGCCAGCAGCCAAGCAAGTACTCACTATGGCTACACCTTC	.	TRBV4-1	TRBJ1-2	.
CATNEQGENTGELFF	TGTGCCACCAACGAACAGGGGGAGAACACCGGGGAGCTGTTTTTT	TRBD1	TRBV10-3	TRBJ2-2	.
CASSLDLAGSYNEQFF	TGTGCCAGCAGCTTAGATCTGGCGGGTAGCTACAATGAGCAGTTCTTC	.	TRBV7-9	TRBJ2-1	.
CASSLASGDYNEQFF	TGTGCCAGCAGCTTAGCTAGCGGGGATTACAATGAGCAGTTCTTC	TRBD2	TRBV7-2	TRBJ2-1	.
CASSPGGPSTDTQYF	TGCGCCAGCAGCCCCGGGGGGCCTAGCACAGATACGCAGTATTTT	.	TRBV5-1	TRBJ2-3	.
CASSQALASSDRSGELFF	TGCGCCAGCAGCCAAGCGCTGGCTAGCAGTGATAGGTCCGGGGAGCTGTTTTTT	.	TRBV4-3	TRBJ2-2	.